This TCR beta chain was captured in a study of cytomegalovirus exposure and HLA in healthy donors. Study results and limitations: Excluded: some indistinguishable V segments such as TRBV6-2 and TRBV6-3. Rare TCR sequences dominated, though some public TCRs recurred in many donors. In an earlier analysis, productive rearrangement rates for most beta V segments clustered near 87% or 30%.

PCR amplification relied on 60 Vbeta primers (plus 13 Jbeta primers). The data were produced by immunoSEQ multiplex PCR, yet TCRdb's version contains in-frame clones alone and is incomplete. The sample shows 110,000 to 150,000 clones, 76% of them seen only once. Germline CDR1 SGHAT, CDR2 FQNNGV. This CDR3 spans 18 amino acids. The germline V and J ends were trimmed by 1 base and 4 bases, with 22 bases remaining between them. On this clone itself: What it binds is unknown.

This chain joins TRBV11-2 and TRBJ1-1; weak D call: TRBD1 (5 bases). The sequencing sample was made of PBMCs. This receptor was identified in a man aged 18 to 29 in good health and CMV-seronegative. In nucleotides, the CDR3 is TGTGCCAGCAGCTTAGGTTTAAGGATGCAGGGTAGGACCACTGAAGCTTTCTTT. Amino acids: CASSLGLRMQGRTTEAFF.